The table lists the clone carrying this TCR beta chain with many counts. The antigen is not known. Time point defined: longitudinal time-point 3. The entry originates in a study of neurological immune-mediated disorders. CDR1 SNHLY and CDR2 FYNNEI come from the germline V gene. The V segment lost 10 bases and the J segment 0 bases; nucleotides outside the gene matches: 4. The CDR3 length is 14 residues. Synthesis of cDNA used 5'RACE (with 10-nucleotide random UMIs). TCRdb processed the 5' RACE reads anew with MiXCR; each CDR3 protein has one entry. The data hold approximately 84,000 distinct CDR3 sequences, with around 4.7% observed a single time. Study-wide findings and caveats: HTLV-1-associated myelopathy showed the most TCR clonal expansion; multiple sclerosis the least, below healthy controls. Phylogenetic grouping assigned the repertoires of 18 of 34 multiple sclerosis patients to a single related-CDR3 cluster, which may represent a signature. TCR-beta repertoires seemed private in all groups, with no expanded CDR3 amino acid sequences shared.

Sample: PBMCs. This TCR derives from a woman aged 55-69 years with multiple sclerosis. This chain joins TRBV2 and TRBJ2-1; 9 bases are a match to TRBD1. CDR3 bases: TGTGCCATCGTGACAGGGGGCTCCTACAATGAGCAGTTCTTC. As protein: CAIVTGGSYNEQFF.